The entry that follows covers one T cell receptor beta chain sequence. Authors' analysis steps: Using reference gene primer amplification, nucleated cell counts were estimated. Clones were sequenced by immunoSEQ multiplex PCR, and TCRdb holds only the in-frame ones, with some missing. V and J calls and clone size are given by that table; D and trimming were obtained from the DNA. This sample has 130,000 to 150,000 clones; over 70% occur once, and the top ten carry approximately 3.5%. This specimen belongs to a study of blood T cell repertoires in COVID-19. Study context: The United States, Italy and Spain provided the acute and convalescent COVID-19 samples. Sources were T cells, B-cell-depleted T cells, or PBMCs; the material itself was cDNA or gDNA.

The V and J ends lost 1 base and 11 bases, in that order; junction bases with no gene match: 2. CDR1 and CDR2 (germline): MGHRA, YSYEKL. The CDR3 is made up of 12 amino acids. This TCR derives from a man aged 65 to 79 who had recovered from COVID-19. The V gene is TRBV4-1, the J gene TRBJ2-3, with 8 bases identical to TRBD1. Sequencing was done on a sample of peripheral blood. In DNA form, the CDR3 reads TGCGCCAGCAGCCAAGGTGGGACAGGGCAGTATTTT. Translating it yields CASSQGGTGQYF.